The next 20 T cell receptor beta chains were all read from a single sample in a study of CD8 T cells in ankylosing spondylitis. TCRdb processed the 5' RACE reads anew with MiXCR; each CDR3 protein has one entry. The sample shows 190,000 or so distinct CDR3 sequences, around 13% of them seen only once. Material for sequencing was blood, either unsorted or a sorted T cell fraction (not recorded which). These receptors were taken from a male donor with ankylosing spondylitis or in good health (not recorded which).

The genes are TRBV4-1 and TRBJ1-2, with 8 bases lining up with TRBD1. J lost 8 bases, V lost 2 bases, and 19 bases had no gene match. The CDR3 has 18 amino acids. The germline gives CDR1 MGHRA, CDR2 YSYEKL. The CDR3: CASSQITPDDRGSGGYTF. CDR3 DNA sequence: TGCGCCAGCAGCCAAATTACTCCCGACGACAGGGGATCGGGAGGCTACACCTTC.

The J gene is TRBJ2-7, the V gene TRBV12-3 or TRBV12-4, with unresolved D. V was cut by 0 bases and J by 4 bases, with 10 bases left in between. The CDR3 is made up of 14 amino acids. Here the CDR3 DNA reads TGTGCCAGCAGTTTAGCGCCGGTCGGGTACGAGCAGTACTTC. Its translation: CASSLAPVGYEQYF.

This clonotype has only a few counts. The rearrangement uses TRBV20-1 and TRBJ1-1; no firm D call. The CDR3 is 14 residues long. V was trimmed by 1 base and J by 4 bases, leaving 13 bases between them. Germline CDR1 is DFQATT and CDR2 is SNEGSKA (reference sequence). The CDR3 sequence: CSARVPGRGTEAFF. CDR3 coding DNA: TGCAGTGCTAGAGTGCCCGGACGGGGCACTGAAGCTTTCTTT.

A few counts support this clonotype. The chain employs TRBV5-1 and TRBJ1-1; D is unclear. The V end was cut by 2 bases, the J end by 0 bases, with 11 bases between. CDR1 and CDR2 from the germline V gene are SGHRS and YFSETQ. This CDR3 region has 15 residues. The CDR3 DNA sequence: TGCGCCAGCAGCTTTACATGGCAGGTGAACACTGAAGCTTTCTTT. It yields the protein CASSFTWQVNTEAFF.

This clonotype was detected many times. V is TRBV20-1 and J is TRBJ2-7; tentatively, D is TRBD1 (6 bases). This CDR3 is 13 amino acids long. Looked up from germline, CDR1 is DFQATT and CDR2 is SNEGSKA (reference sequence). Trimming cost V 1 base and J 6 bases, with 13 bases left between them. CDR3: CSARGVRGFEQYF. In DNA, the CDR3 is TGCAGTGCTAGAGGGGTCAGGGGTTTCGAGCAGTACTTC.

This clonotype appeared a few times. The J gene is TRBJ2-2, the V gene TRBV29-1; TRBD2 agrees at 7 bases. V trimming: 6 bases; J trimming: 1 base; junction bases outside the gene matches: 8. The V gene's germline CDR1 is SQVTM and CDR2 ANQGSEA. The CDR3 is 15 amino acids. Here the CDR3 reads CSVGGGILNTGELFF. The CDR3 bases are TGCAGCGTGGGGGGGGGGATTCTGAACACCGGGGAGCTGTTTTTT.

This clonotype was detected ten times or more. The chain combines TRBV25-1 with TRBJ2-3; 11 bases are shared with TRBD1. CDR1 is MGHDK, CDR2 SYGVNS, per germline. Trimming cost V 6 bases and J 8 bases; bases outside gene matches: 7. The length of the CDR3 is 14 residues. CDR3 coding DNA: TGTGCCAGCAGAGGGGACAGGGGGGACGGTACGCAGTATTTT. Translating it yields CASRGDRGDGTQYF.

This clonotype was counted between two and nine times. The rearrangement joins TRBV3-1 to TRBJ2-7; TRBD2 matches 7 bases. The junction had 5 bases not matched to a gene; V was cut back by 3 bases and J by 0 bases. Per the germline V gene, CDR1 is LGHDT and CDR2 is YNNKEL (reference sequence). The CDR3 loop spans 15 amino acids. The CDR3 DNA follows: TGTGCCAGCAGCCATGAGGTAGCGGGCTCCTACGAGCAGTACTTC. Its translation: CASSHEVAGSYEQYF.

In nucleotides, the CDR3 is TGCGCCAGCAGCTTGGGGGACGGTACGAACGAGCAGTACTTC. It specifies CASSLGDGTNEQYF. V and J are TRBV5-1 and TRBJ2-7; D assignment may be TRBD1 or TRBD2 (5 bases each). Germline V gives CDR1 SGHRS, CDR2 YFSETQ. Trimming took off 0 bases at V and 5 bases at J, with 12 bases between the two ends. The CDR3 spans 14 residues.

This clonotype was counted a few times. This chain links TRBV7-8 with TRBJ2-7, with D unresolved. V lost 1 base and J lost 2, with 6 bases in between. Germline V CDR1 and CDR2: SGHVS, FQNEAQ. The CDR3 totals 13 residues. The CDR3 sequence: CASSLVGTYEQYF. For the CDR3, the DNA is TGTGCCAGCAGCTTAGTAGGTACCTACGAGCAGTACTTC.

The V and J genes are TRBV19 and TRBJ2-5; D might be TRBD1 or TRBD2, each matching 5 bases. The CDR3 contains 13 residues. CDR1 LNHDA and CDR2 SQIVND come from the germline V gene (reference sequence). Deletions cut 6 bases from V and 5 bases from J, with 13 bases between. CDR3 region: CASSSLGTETQYF. The CDR3, as DNA: TGTGCCAGTAGCAGCCTGGGGACGGAGACCCAGTACTTC.

The J gene is TRBJ2-3, the V gene TRBV6-1, with 13 nucleotides matching TRBD2. In germline, CDR1 is MNHNS, CDR2 SASEGT. V gave up 2 bases and J gave up 8 bases; unmatched junction bases: 4. The CDR3 sequence is 15 residues long. The CDR3 DNA is TGTGCCAGCAGTGAACTGACTAGCGGGGGGATTACGCAGTATTTT. Translating gives CASSELTSGGITQYF.

The chain recombines TRBV20-1 with TRBJ2-1; a weak D match, TRBD2 (7 bases). The CDR3 is 15 amino acids. Per the germline V gene, CDR1 is DFQATT and CDR2 is SNEGSKA (reference sequence). V was trimmed by 1 base and J by 8 bases, leaving 18 bases between them. This CDR3 is CSARVDGGRRDEQFF. For the CDR3, the DNA is TGCAGTGCTAGAGTGGACGGGGGGCGCCGCGATGAGCAGTTCTTC.

This clonotype was detected only a few times. The genes are TRBV10-1 and TRBJ2-3; D is undetermined. Germline CDR1 is WNHNN and CDR2 is SYGVQD (reference sequence). Trimming stripped 2 bases from V and 4 bases from J, with 10 bases between. The CDR3 sequence is 14 residues long. CDR3 protein: CASSEILEADTQYF. The CDR3, as DNA: TGCGCCAGCAGTGAGATCCTAGAAGCAGATACGCAGTATTTT.

This clonotype occurred a few times. The chain links TRBV5-1 to TRBJ2-7, with D possibly matching TRBD2 (6 bases). The germline CDR1 and CDR2 sequences are SGHRS and YFSETQ. The CDR3 spans 13 residues. Between the trimmed V and J ends, which lost 2 bases and 4 bases, there was a span of 10 bases. CDR3 in DNA: TGCGCCAGCAGCTTCGGTCGGGGGTACGAGCAGTACTTC. Protein: CASSFGRGYEQYF.

V is TRBV12-3 or TRBV12-4 and J is TRBJ2-7; a weak D match, TRBD2 (5 bases). This CDR3 contains 15 residues. V lost 5 bases and J lost 9, with 23 bases in between. DNA of the CDR3: TGTGCCAGCAGTGCCCTGACTACCACCCTTAGGTGGCAGTACTTC. This sequence encodes CASSALTTTLRWQYF.

V is TRBV4-1 and J is TRBJ2-1, with D unresolved. V was clipped by 3 bases and J by 5 bases, with 11 bases between them. The CDR3 sequence is 14 residues long. Germline V gives CDR1 MGHRA, CDR2 YSYEKL. Here the CDR3 reads CASSHSDHNNEQFF. Here the CDR3 DNA reads TGCGCCAGCAGCCATTCCGACCATAACAATGAGCAGTTCTTC.

The V call is TRBV27, the J call TRBJ2-1, with D unclear. V dropped 5 bases and J dropped 3 bases, with 17 bases sitting between them. Germline assignment: CDR1 MNHEY and CDR2 SMNVEV (reference sequence). This CDR3 has 16 residues. The CDR3: CASSPPGAMGYNEQFF. The DNA of the CDR3 is TGTGCCAGCAGTCCCCCCGGCGCGATGGGCTACAATGAGCAGTTCTTC.

This sequence joins TRBV12-3 or TRBV12-4 and TRBJ2-2; 13 bases map to TRBD2. The V segment lost 8 bases and the J segment 8 bases; nucleotides outside the gene matches: 8. This CDR3 has 15 residues. The CDR3 DNA follows: TGTGCCAGCTATCCGGGACTAGCGGGATTAGGGGAGCTGTTTTTT. Its protein is CASYPGLAGLGELFF.

This clonotype was counted many times. The gene calls are TRBV5-1 and TRBJ2-5, with 13 bases fitting TRBD2. Losses at the gene ends were 4 bases for V and 3 bases for J; bases not matched to a gene: 3. Germline values: CDR1 SGHRS, CDR2 YFSETQ. The CDR3 length is 15 residues. DNA for the CDR3: TGCGCCAGCAGCCCTGGACTAGCGGGAGAAGAGACCCAGTACTTC. Amino acids: CASSPGLAGEETQYF.